This T cell receptor (beta chain) was sequenced for a study of blood T cell repertoires in COVID-19. At the level of the study: Material from acute and convalescent COVID-19 was sourced from the United States, Italy and Spain.

Assay used: immunoSEQ multiplex PCR; TCRdb lists only in-frame clones, some missing. The sample has about 220,000 clones, roughly 80% seen once. Germline V gives CDR1 WNHNN, CDR2 SYGVQD (reference sequence). The length of the CDR3 is 15 residues. Between the trimmed V and J ends, which lost 3 bases and 4 bases, there was a span of 15 bases. The source of this sequence is a woman aged 25-40 years who had recovered from COVID-19. The sequenced sample was peripheral blood. The chain uses TRBV10-1 and TRBJ2-5; D is possibly TRBD2 (6 bases). The CDR3 protein is CASSEPGASRETQYF. CDR3 coding DNA: TGCGCCAGCAGTGAACCGGGAGCGAGTCGAGAGACCCAGTACTTC.